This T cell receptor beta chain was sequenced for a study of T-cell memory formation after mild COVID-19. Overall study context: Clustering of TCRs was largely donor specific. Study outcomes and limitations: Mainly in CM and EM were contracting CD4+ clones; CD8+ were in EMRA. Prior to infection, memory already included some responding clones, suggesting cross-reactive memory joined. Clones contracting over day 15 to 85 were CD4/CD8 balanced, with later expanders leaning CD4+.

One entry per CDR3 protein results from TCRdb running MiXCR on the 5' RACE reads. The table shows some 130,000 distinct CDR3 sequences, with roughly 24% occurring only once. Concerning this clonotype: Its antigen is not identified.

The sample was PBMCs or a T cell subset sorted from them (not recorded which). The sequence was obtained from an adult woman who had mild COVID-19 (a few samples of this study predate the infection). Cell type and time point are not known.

CDR3 nucleotides: TGTGCCAGCAGCTTGATAACAGGGGGCGCAAACACCGGGGAGCTGTTTTTT. It specifies CASSLITGGANTGELFF. The genes are TRBV11-2 and TRBJ2-2, with 9 bases fitting TRBD1. Germline lookup yields CDR1 SGHAT and CDR2 FQNNGV. With 3 bases clipped from V and 2 bases from J, the junction kept 7 bases outside the gene matches. The CDR3 sequence is 17 residues long. Full variable domain (missing parts from reference TRBV11-2 and TRBJ2-2): EAGVAQSPRYKIIEKRQSVAFWCNPISGHATLYWYQQILGQGPKLLIQFQNNGVVDDSQLPKDRFSAERLKGVDSTLKIQPAKLEDSAVYLCASSLITGGANTGELFFGEGSRLTVL.